This entry concerns a single T cell receptor (beta chain). Its antigen remains unknown. Deletions cut 3 bases from V and 5 bases from J, with 20 bases between. The V gene's germline CDR1 is SEHNR and CDR2 FQNEAQ (reference sequence). The length of the CDR3 is 17 residues. The study ran its PCR with 60 Vbeta and 13 Jbeta primers. Profiling relied on immunoSEQ multiplex PCR, and the TCRdb table lists in-frame clones only, not all of them. The sample includes about 180,000 clones, roughly 82% of them seen just once. The sample originates from a study of cytomegalovirus exposure and HLA in healthy donors. Findings and caveats of the study: DRB1 showed the most TCR associations and HLA-C the fewest in a later analysis, as rates varied by HLA locus. TRBV6-2, TRBV6-3 and other indistinguishable V segments were excluded.

Source material: PBMCs. The receptor was isolated from a middle-aged man in good health and CMV-seronegative. The rearrangement uses TRBV7-9 and TRBJ2-1; D perhaps matches TRBD2 (5 bases). As DNA, the CDR3 is TGTGCCAGCAGCTTCGGGTCGTTAATAGCGCACAACAATGAGCAGTTCTTC. As protein: CASSFGSLIAHNNEQFF.